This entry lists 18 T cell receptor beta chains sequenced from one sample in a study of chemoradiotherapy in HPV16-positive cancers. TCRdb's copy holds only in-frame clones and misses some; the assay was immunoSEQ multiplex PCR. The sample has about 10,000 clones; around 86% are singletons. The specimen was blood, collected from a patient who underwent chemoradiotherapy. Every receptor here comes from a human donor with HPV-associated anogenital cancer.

The CDR3 sequence: CASSKRQTSFFGNEKLFF. DNA for the CDR3: TGTGCCAGCAGCAAGAGACAGACGAGCTTCTTCGGTAATGAAAAACTGTTTTTT. The rearrangement joins TRBV11-2 to TRBJ1-4; D might be TRBD1 (5 bases). This CDR3 is built from 18 residues. Germline V CDR1 and CDR2: SGHAT, FQNNGV. Trimming pared 5 bases from V and 4 bases from J, leaving 23 bases between.

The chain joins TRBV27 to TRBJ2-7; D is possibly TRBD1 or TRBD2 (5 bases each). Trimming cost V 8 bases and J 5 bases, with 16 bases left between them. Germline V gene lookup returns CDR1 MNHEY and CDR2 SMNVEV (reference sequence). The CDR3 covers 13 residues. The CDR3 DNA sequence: TGTGCCAGCTCGTGGGGGACGGGCCACGAGCAGTACTTC. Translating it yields CASSWGTGHEQYF.

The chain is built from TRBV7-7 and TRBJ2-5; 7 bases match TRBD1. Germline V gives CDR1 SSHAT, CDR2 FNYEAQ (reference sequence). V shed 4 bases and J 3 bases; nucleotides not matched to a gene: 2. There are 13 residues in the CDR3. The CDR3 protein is CASSSGQKETQYF. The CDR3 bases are TGTGCCAGCAGCTCGGGACAGAAAGAGACCCAGTACTTC.

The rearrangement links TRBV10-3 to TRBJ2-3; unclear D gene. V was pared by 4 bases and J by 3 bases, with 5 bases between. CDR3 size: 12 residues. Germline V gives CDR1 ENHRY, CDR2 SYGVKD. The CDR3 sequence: CAISGSTDTQYF. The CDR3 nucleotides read TGTGCCATCAGTGGCAGTACAGATACGCAGTATTTT.

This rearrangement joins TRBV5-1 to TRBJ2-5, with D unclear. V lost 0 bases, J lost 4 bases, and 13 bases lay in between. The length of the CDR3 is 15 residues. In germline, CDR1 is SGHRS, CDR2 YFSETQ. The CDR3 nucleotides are TGCGCCAGCAGCTTGGAGGCCAGAGTAGGAGAGACCCAGTACTTC. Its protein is CASSLEARVGETQYF.

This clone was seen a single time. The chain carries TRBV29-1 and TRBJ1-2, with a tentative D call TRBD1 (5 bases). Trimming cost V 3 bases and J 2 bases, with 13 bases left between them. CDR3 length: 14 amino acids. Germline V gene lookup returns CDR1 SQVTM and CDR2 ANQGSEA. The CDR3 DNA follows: TGCAGCGTTGATTCTAGCCGGGACAACTATGGCTACACCTTC. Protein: CSVDSSRDNYGYTF.

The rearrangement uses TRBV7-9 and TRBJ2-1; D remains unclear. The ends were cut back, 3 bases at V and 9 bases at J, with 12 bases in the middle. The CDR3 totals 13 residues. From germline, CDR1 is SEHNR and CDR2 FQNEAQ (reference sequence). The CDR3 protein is CASSLASLAEQFF. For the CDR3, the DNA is TGTGCCAGCAGCTTGGCCTCCTTAGCTGAGCAGTTCTTC.

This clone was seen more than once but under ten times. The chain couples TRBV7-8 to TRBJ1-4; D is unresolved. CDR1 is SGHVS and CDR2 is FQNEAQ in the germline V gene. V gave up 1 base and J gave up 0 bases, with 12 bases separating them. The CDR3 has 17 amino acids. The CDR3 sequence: CASSLVVFGTTNEKLFF. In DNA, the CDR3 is TGTGCCAGCAGCTTAGTCGTGTTCGGGACAACTAATGAAAAACTGTTTTTT.

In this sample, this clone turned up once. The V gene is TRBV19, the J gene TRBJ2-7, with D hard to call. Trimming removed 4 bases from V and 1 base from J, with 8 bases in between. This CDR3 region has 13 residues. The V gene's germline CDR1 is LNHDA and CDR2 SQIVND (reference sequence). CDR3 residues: CASSKDVSYEQYF. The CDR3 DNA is TGTGCCAGTAGTAAAGACGTATCCTACGAGCAGTACTTC.

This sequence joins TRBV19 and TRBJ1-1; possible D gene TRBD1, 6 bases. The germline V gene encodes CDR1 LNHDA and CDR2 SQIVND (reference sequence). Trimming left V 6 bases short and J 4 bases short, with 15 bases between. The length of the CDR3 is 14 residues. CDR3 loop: CASRPVRGGTEAFF. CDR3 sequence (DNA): TGTGCCAGTAGGCCGGTCAGGGGCGGCACTGAAGCTTTCTTT.

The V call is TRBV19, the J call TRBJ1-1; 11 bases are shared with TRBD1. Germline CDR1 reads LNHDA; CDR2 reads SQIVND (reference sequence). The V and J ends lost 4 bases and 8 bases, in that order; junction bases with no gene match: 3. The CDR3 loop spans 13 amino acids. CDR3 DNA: TGTGCCAGTAGTACGGGACAGGGGGTGGAAGCTTTCTTT. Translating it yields CASSTGQGVEAFF.

The CDR3 nucleotides read TGTGCCAGCAGCTTAATGGCTGTGAACACTGAAGCTTTCTTT. It codes for CASSLMAVNTEAFF. J is TRBJ1-1 and V is TRBV5-6; the D is unclear. This CDR3 is built from 14 residues. V was shortened by 2 bases and J by 0 bases, with 8 bases between the two germline ends. CDR1 is SGHDT, CDR2 YYEEEE, per germline.

In DNA, the CDR3 is TGCGCCAGCAGCCATAGGGGGGGCTATGGCTACACCTTC. Encoded protein: CASSHRGGYGYTF. This chain uses TRBV4-3 with TRBJ1-2; D might be TRBD1 (6 bases). This CDR3 comprises 13 residues. The germline gives CDR1 LGHNA, CDR2 YSLEER. The germline V and J ends were trimmed by 3 bases and 4 bases, with 9 bases remaining between them.

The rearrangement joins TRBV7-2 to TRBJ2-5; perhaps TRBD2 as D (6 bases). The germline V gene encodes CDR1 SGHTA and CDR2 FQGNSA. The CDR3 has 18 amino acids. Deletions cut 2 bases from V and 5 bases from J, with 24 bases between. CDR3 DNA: TGTGCCAGCAGCTTATCTAGCAAACGCCCGGGACTCCAGGAGACCCAGTACTTC. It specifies CASSLSSKRPGLQETQYF.

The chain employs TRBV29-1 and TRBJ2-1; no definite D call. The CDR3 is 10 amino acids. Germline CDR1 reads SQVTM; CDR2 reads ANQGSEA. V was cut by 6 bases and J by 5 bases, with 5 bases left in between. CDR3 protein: CSVWDNEQFF. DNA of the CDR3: TGCAGCGTCTGGGACAATGAGCAGTTCTTC.

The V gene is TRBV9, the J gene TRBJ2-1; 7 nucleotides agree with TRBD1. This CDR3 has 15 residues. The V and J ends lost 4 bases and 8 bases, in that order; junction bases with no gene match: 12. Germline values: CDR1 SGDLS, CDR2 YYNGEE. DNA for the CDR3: TGTGCCAGCAGCCTTTCAGGGGGTGTTATCTATGAGCAGTTCTTC. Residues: CASSLSGGVIYEQFF.

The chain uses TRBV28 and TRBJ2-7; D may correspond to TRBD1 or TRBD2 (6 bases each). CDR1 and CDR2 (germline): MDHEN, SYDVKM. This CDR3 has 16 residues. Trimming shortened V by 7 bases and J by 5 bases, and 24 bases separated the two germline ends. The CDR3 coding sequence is TGTGCCAGCACCCCCGAGGACAGACTGAGGGGGGACGAGCAGTACTTC. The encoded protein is CASTPEDRLRGDEQYF.

CDR3 region: CASSPDREYGYTF. The DNA for the CDR3 is TGTGCCAGCAGTCCCGACAGGGAGTACGGCTACACCTTC. The V gene is TRBV6-1, the J gene TRBJ1-2; 7 bases agree with TRBD1. In germline, CDR1 is MNHNS, CDR2 SASEGT. The CDR3 runs to 13 residues. Trimming removed 5 bases from V and 8 bases from J; junction bases left unmatched: 8.